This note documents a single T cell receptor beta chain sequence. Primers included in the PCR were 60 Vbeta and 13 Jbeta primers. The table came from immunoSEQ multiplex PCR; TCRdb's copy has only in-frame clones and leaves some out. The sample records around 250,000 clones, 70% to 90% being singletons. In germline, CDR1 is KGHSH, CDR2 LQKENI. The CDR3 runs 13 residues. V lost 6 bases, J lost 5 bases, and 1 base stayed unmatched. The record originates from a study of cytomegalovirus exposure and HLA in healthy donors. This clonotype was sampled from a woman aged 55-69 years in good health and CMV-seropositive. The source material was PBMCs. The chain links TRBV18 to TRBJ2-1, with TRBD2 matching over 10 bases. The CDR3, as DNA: TGTGCCAGCTCCGGACTAGCGGACAATGAGCAGTTCTTC. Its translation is CASSGLADNEQFF.